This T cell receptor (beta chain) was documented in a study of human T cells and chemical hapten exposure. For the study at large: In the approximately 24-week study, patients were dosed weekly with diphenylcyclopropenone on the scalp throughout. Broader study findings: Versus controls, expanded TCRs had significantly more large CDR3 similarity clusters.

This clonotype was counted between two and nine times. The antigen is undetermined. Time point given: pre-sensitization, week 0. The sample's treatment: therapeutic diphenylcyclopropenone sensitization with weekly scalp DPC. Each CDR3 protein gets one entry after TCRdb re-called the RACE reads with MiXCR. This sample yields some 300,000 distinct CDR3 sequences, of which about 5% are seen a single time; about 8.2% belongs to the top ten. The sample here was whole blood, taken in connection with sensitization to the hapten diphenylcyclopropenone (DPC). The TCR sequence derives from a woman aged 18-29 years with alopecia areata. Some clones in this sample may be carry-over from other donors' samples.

The CDR3 reads CASSPAGANNSPLHF. The CDR3 DNA reads TGTGCCAGCAGTCCCGCCGGCGCCAATAATTCACCCCTCCACTTT. The genes are TRBV12-3 or TRBV12-4 and TRBJ1-6; D unresolved. V was trimmed by 5 bases and J by 5 bases, leaving 13 bases between them. The CDR3 is made up of 15 amino acids.